A single sample gave rise to the 31 T cell receptor beta chains below, sequenced in a study of metastatic and nonmetastatic thyroid tumors. All patients were untreated before thyroid surgery. TCRdb redid the clone calls on the PCR reads using MiXCR. Found here are 20,000 or so clones, about 30% of them singletons; the top ten hold 6.1%. The sample taken for sequencing was blood. The source of these receptors is a female donor with papillary thyroid cancer or a benign thyroid nodule (not recorded which). Some clones in this sample may be carry-over from other donors' samples.

This sequence joins TRBV5-6 and TRBJ2-1; D ambiguous. The V end was cut by 0 bases, the J end by 9 bases, with 4 bases between. CDR1 and CDR2 (germline): SGHDT, YYEEEE. The CDR3 consists of 11 residues. CDR3 coding DNA: TGTGCCAGCAGCTTGGCCGGTGAGCAGTTCTTC. Translation gives CASSLAGEQFF.

The chain recombines TRBV9 with TRBJ2-6; D call uncertain. Looked up from germline, CDR1 is SGDLS and CDR2 is YYNGEE. The germline V and J ends were trimmed by 4 bases and 2 bases, with 10 bases remaining between them. The CDR3 is 15 amino acids. The CDR3 sequence is CASSLTHTGANVLTF. CDR3 sequence (DNA): TGTGCCAGCAGCTTAACTCATACTGGGGCCAACGTCCTGACTTTC.

The chain recombines TRBV6-2 or TRBV6-3 with TRBJ2-7, with 10 bases identical to TRBD2. V was pared by 6 bases and J by 5 bases, with 4 bases of the junction left unmatched. CDR3 length: 13 residues. Germline assignment: CDR1 MNHEY and CDR2 SVGEGT. The CDR3: CASSWLAGDEQYF. CDR3 in DNA: TGTGCCAGCAGCTGGCTAGCGGGAGACGAGCAGTACTTC.

Only a few counts were recorded for this clone. The chain combines TRBV12-3 or TRBV12-4 with TRBJ1-5, with D uncertain. V was clipped by 6 bases and J by 6 bases, with 15 bases between them. The CDR3 contains 14 residues. The CDR3 spells CASRYRPESQPQHF. The DNA for the CDR3 is TGTGCCAGCAGGTACCGACCGGAATCTCAGCCCCAGCATTTT.

The rearrangement joins TRBV20-1 to TRBJ2-6; D not certain. CDR1 is DFQATT, CDR2 SNEGSKA, per germline (reference sequence). The germline V and J ends were trimmed by 1 base and 0 bases, with 7 bases remaining between them. The CDR3 consists of 15 residues. The CDR3 reads CSARVPSSGANVLTF. As DNA, the CDR3 is TGCAGTGCTAGAGTACCGAGCTCTGGGGCCAACGTCCTGACTTTC.

The genes are TRBV7-9 and TRBJ2-7; 11 bases are a match to TRBD2. The V gene's germline CDR1 is SEHNR and CDR2 FQNEAQ (reference sequence). This CDR3 is 15 amino acids long. The ends lost 2 bases at V and 1 base at J; junction bases unmatched: 1. In nucleotides, the CDR3 is TGTGCCAGCAGCTTAACTAGCGGGAGTTCCTACGAGCAGTACTTC. It specifies CASSLTSGSSYEQYF.

The gene calls are TRBV20-1 and TRBJ2-3; 11 positions match TRBD2. Germline V gives CDR1 DFQATT, CDR2 SNEGSKA (reference sequence). Unmatched junction bases numbered 13, after V lost 5 bases and J lost 0 bases. The CDR3 has 18 amino acids. The CDR3 DNA follows: TGCAGTGCTCCGAGCGGACTAGCGGGCAACCCTAGCACAGATACGCAGTATTTT. It codes for CSAPSGLAGNPSTDTQYF.

The chain links TRBV11-1 to TRBJ2-1, with 8 positions matching TRBD2. The ends lost 4 bases at V and 6 bases at J; junction bases unmatched: 14. CDR1 and CDR2 from the germline V gene are SGHAT and FQDESV (reference sequence). This CDR3 contains 17 residues. The CDR3 here is CASSSRGGTLAPNEQFF. The CDR3 nucleotides read TGTGCCAGCAGCTCCCGGGGGGGGACCCTGGCACCCAATGAGCAGTTCTTC.

Only a few counts were recorded for this clone. This chain joins TRBV6-5 and TRBJ1-2; 7 bases are shared with TRBD1. The germline gives CDR1 MNHEY, CDR2 SVGAGI. The CDR3 is 15 residues long. V shed 0 bases, J shed 4 bases, and the junction held 5 bases outside the gene matches. The CDR3 DNA reads TGTGCCAGCAGTTACTCGGCCGGGACAGTCTATGGCTACACCTTC. Protein product: CASSYSAGTVYGYTF.

This clone occurred a few times. The V gene is TRBV6-4, the J gene TRBJ1-5, with a possible D match to TRBD1 (5 bases). Germline CDR1 reads MRHNA; CDR2 reads SNTAGT. Trimming left V 4 bases short and J 7 bases short, with 11 bases between. The CDR3 sequence is 13 residues long. The CDR3 loop is CASSVGTGQPQHF. In DNA, the CDR3 is TGTGCCAGCAGTGTTGGGACCGGGCAGCCCCAGCATTTT.

This clone was observed many times. This chain links TRBV2 with TRBJ1-2, with 7 bases that match TRBD1. CDR3 size: 13 residues. After removal of 6 bases from V and 5 bases from J, the junction contained 6 bases not matched to a gene. Germline V gene data show CDR1 as SNHLY and CDR2 as FYNNEI. CDR3 bases: TGTGCCAGCAGCGCTGACAGGGAGTATGGCTACACCTTC. As protein: CASSADREYGYTF.

Concerning this clone itself: A much larger clone sits a single nucleotide away, making a read error possible. The same CDR3 can be traced to other DNA sequences in this sample. The chain links TRBV7-3 to TRBJ2-5; 7 bases align to TRBD1. The CDR3 runs to 15 residues. Germline V gene lookup returns CDR1 SGHTA and CDR2 FQGTGA. CDR3 amino acids: CASSPSPTGWETQYF. DNA of the CDR3: TGTGCCAGCAGCCCGAGTCCGACAGGGTGGGAGACACAGTACTTC.

The CDR3 reads CASSLQGATEAFF. The CDR3 bases are TGTGCCAGCAGCTTACAGGGGGCCACTGAAGCTTTCTTT. The chain has TRBV11-2 and TRBJ1-1, with 8 bases lining up with TRBD1. This CDR3 has 13 amino acids. The germline V gene encodes CDR1 SGHAT and CDR2 FQNNGV. The V gene end was trimmed by 2 bases and the J gene end by 4 bases; junction bases not matched to a gene: 0.

About this clone: Possible read error: a much larger clone is one base away. The V and J genes are TRBV7-2 and TRBJ2-5; no clear D. Between the trimmed V and J ends, which lost 4 bases and 4 bases, there was a span of 13 bases. Germline V gene lookup returns CDR1 SGHTA and CDR2 FQGNSA. The CDR3 is 14 amino acids. CDR3 nucleotides: TGTGCCAGCAGCTCGCTTAGCTCACGAGAGACCCAGTACTTC. Protein product: CASSSLSSRETQYF.

This clone was counted many times. The chain recombines TRBV11-1 with TRBJ1-1; D may be TRBD1 (6 bases). Trimming pared 4 bases from V and 1 base from J, leaving 16 bases between. Germline V gives CDR1 SGHAT, CDR2 FQDESV (reference sequence). CDR3 size: 16 residues. Here the CDR3 reads CASSSSEGRGNTEAFF. The CDR3 DNA follows: TGTGCCAGCAGCTCTTCAGAAGGCAGGGGGAACACTGAAGCTTTCTTT. The full variable domain, its missing parts supplied by reference TRBV11-1 and TRBJ1-1, is EAEVAQSPRYKITEKSQAVAFWCDPISGHATLYWYRQILGQGPELLVQFQDESVVDDSQLPKDRFSAERLKGVDSTLKIQPAELGDSAMYLCASSSSEGRGNTEAFFGQGTRLTVV.

This clone appeared many times. The chain couples TRBV6-2 or TRBV6-3 to TRBJ1-1; no reliable D call. Trimming left V 2 bases short and J 6 bases short, with 10 bases between. CDR3 length: 13 amino acids. The germline V gene has CDR1 MNHEY and CDR2 SVGEGT. As DNA, the CDR3 is TGTGCCAGCAGTTACCGAGGGTTTTCTGAAGCTTTCTTT. This translates into CASSYRGFSEAFF.

This sequence joins TRBV24-1 and TRBJ2-7; TRBD1 matches at 7 bases. Per the germline V gene, CDR1 is KGHDR and CDR2 is SFDVKD. V dropped 4 bases and J dropped 2; count of bases not matched to a gene: 7. The CDR3 is made up of 15 amino acids. The CDR3 sequence: CATSDSRQGPYEQYF. DNA for the CDR3: TGTGCCACCAGTGACTCTAGACAGGGCCCCTACGAGCAGTACTTC.

There are many counts of this clone. The chain uses TRBV9 and TRBJ2-3; 8 nucleotides line up with TRBD2. The germline CDR1 and CDR2 sequences are SGDLS and YYNGEE. The CDR3 has 16 residues. V gave up 0 bases and J gave up 0 bases; unmatched junction bases: 3. This chain's CDR3 is CASSVDPSGSTDTQYF. The CDR3 nucleotides are TGTGCCAGCAGCGTAGATCCTAGCGGGAGCACAGATACGCAGTATTTT.

This clone has just a few counts. The genes are TRBV27 and TRBJ2-1, with 8 nucleotides matching TRBD1. The V segment lost 2 bases and the J segment 7 bases; nucleotides outside the gene matches: 4. The CDR3 extends over 14 amino acids. Germline V gene data show CDR1 as MNHEY and CDR2 as SMNVEV (reference sequence). CDR3 nucleotides: TGTGCCAGCAGTTTACAGGGGGCTGGGAATGAGCAGTTCTTC. The encoded protein is CASSLQGAGNEQFF.

This sequence joins TRBV4-2 and TRBJ2-3; TRBD2 matches 12 bases. Trimming removed 7 bases from V and 3 bases from J; junction bases left unmatched: 11. Germline CDR1 reads LGHNA; CDR2 reads YNFKEQ. CDR3 length: 17 amino acids. The CDR3 protein is CASIHAGTSGRTDTQYF. The CDR3 DNA follows: TGTGCCAGCATCCACGCGGGTACTAGCGGGAGGACAGATACGCAGTATTTT.

This clone was found many times. The CDR3 loop is CASSQASGSTDTQYF. CDR3 in DNA: TGTGCCAGCAGCCAGGCTAGCGGGAGCACAGATACGCAGTATTTT. J is TRBJ2-3 and V is TRBV3-1, with TRBD2 matching over 8 bases. This CDR3 comprises 15 residues. Trimming removed 3 bases from V and 0 bases from J; junction bases left unmatched: 2. The germline V gene encodes CDR1 LGHDT and CDR2 YNNKEL (reference sequence).

This chain connects TRBV2 to TRBJ2-2; no reliable D call. The CDR3 contains 15 residues. Trimming pared 6 bases from V and 0 bases from J, leaving 11 bases between. Germline loops: CDR1 SNHLY, CDR2 FYNNEI. CDR3 protein: CASSILVSNTGELFF. DNA of the CDR3: TGTGCCAGCAGCATTCTGGTTTCGAACACCGGGGAGCTGTTTTTT.

The count of this clone is one. The chain is built from TRBV7-6 and TRBJ2-1, with 8 bases that match TRBD2. CDR1 SGHVS and CDR2 FNYEAQ come from the germline V gene. CDR3 length: 14 residues. J was trimmed by 6 bases and V by 7 bases; bases with no gene match: 8. DNA for the CDR3: TGTGCCAGCATCCCGGGCGGGGGGTTCAATGAGCAGTTCTTC. This codes for CASIPGGGFNEQFF.

This clone was detected many times. CDR3 nucleotide sequence: TGCGCCAGCAGCCAAGCCGGACAGTTCAGCTATGGCTACACCTTC. It yields the protein CASSQAGQFSYGYTF. The chain carries TRBV4-3 and TRBJ1-2; maybe TRBD1 (6 bases). The CDR3 consists of 15 residues. The germline V gene encodes CDR1 LGHNA and CDR2 YSLEER. Trimming removed 1 base from V and 4 bases from J, with 13 bases in between.

The chain combines TRBV7-2 with TRBJ2-7; possible D gene TRBD1, 6 bases. This CDR3 comprises 15 residues. Trimming left V 6 bases short and J 7 bases short, with 22 bases between. Germline V lookup: CDR1 SGHTA, CDR2 FQGNSA. CDR3 sequence reads: CASRGAWQVYGEQYF. In DNA, the CDR3 is TGTGCCAGCAGGGGGGCGTGGCAGGTCTATGGAGAGCAGTACTTC.

This clone came up many times. The rearrangement uses TRBV7-2 and TRBJ1-1; D is perhaps TRBD1 (6 bases). Trimming left V 10 bases short and J 0 bases short, with 12 bases between. Germline CDR1 and CDR2: SGHTA and FQGNSA. This CDR3 region has 13 residues. The CDR3 DNA reads as TGTGCCACCCTACAGGGTATGAACACTGAAGCTTTCTTT. It encodes CATLQGMNTEAFF. Together with reference TRBV7-2 and TRBJ1-1, the CDR3 gives the full variable domain: GAGVSQSPSNKVTEKGKDVELRCDPISGHTALYWYRQSLGQGLEFLIYFQGNSAPDKSGLPSDRFSAERTGGSVSTLTIQRTQQEDSAVYLCATLQGMNTEAFFGQGTRLTVV.

This clone was counted between two and nine times. This clone may be a read error of a much larger clone one base away. The chain employs TRBV29-1 and TRBJ2-1; D is ambiguous. In germline, CDR1 is SQVTM, CDR2 ANQGSEA. The CDR3 runs to 15 residues. Trimming shortened V by 3 bases and J by 4 bases, and 16 bases separated the two germline ends. CDR3 residues: CSVELTVVEYNEQFF. The CDR3 DNA reads TGCAGCGTTGAGCTCACAGTGGTCGAATACAATGAGCAGTTCTTC.

The sample holds many counts of this clone. The chain joins TRBV18 to TRBJ2-6; 10 bases agree with TRBD2. This CDR3 is built from 16 residues. Germline trimming cut 6 bases from V and 3 bases from J; bases unmatched to any gene: 5. Germline CDR1 is KGHSH and CDR2 is LQKENI. In DNA, the CDR3 is TGTGCCAGCTCCCTAGCGGGAGTGGATGGGGCCAACGTCCTGACTTTC. It specifies CASSLAGVDGANVLTF.

The chain combines TRBV19 with TRBJ2-2, with a tentative D call TRBD2 (6 bases). CDR1 LNHDA and CDR2 SQIVND come from the germline V gene (reference sequence). The germline V and J ends were trimmed by 3 bases and 6 bases, with 8 bases remaining between them. The CDR3 is 13 amino acids. In nucleotides, the CDR3 is TGTGCCAGTAGTATTAGGGAGGCCGGGGAGCTGTTTTTT. Its protein is CASSIREAGELFF.

This clone has more than one count but fewer than ten. V gene TRBV6-1 combines with J gene TRBJ1-2, with TRBD1 matching 8 bases. CDR1 and CDR2 from the germline V gene are MNHNS and SASEGT. V lost 6 bases, J lost 4 bases, and 13 bases stayed unmatched. This CDR3 comprises 16 residues. The CDR3 sequence is CASSTMGQASGYGYTF. In DNA form, the CDR3 reads TGTGCCAGCAGCACGATGGGACAGGCCTCCGGCTATGGCTACACCTTC.

This clone is judged medium-sized (0.01 to 0.1%). The genes are TRBV6-1 and TRBJ1-6; 9 bases line up with TRBD1. The V gene end was trimmed by 4 bases and the J gene end by 4 bases; junction bases not matched to a gene: 2. CDR1 and CDR2 from the germline V gene are MNHNS and SASEGT. The CDR3 sequence is 15 residues long. CDR3 residues: CASSGGQGYNSPLHF. The CDR3 nucleotides are TGTGCCAGCAGTGGGGGACAGGGATATAATTCACCCCTCCACTTT.